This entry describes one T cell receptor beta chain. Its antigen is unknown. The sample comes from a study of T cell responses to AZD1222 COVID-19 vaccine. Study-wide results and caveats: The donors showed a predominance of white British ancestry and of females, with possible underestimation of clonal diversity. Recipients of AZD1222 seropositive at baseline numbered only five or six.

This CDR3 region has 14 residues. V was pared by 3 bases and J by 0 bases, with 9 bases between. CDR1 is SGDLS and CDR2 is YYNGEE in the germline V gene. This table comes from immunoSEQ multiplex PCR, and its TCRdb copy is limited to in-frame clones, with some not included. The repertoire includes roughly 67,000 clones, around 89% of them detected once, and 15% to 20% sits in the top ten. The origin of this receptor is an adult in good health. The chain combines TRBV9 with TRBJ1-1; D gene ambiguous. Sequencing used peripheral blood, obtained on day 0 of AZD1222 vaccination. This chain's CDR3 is CASSADGLNTEAFF. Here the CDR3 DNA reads TGTGCCAGCAGCGCGGACGGATTGAACACTGAAGCTTTCTTT.